This TCR beta chain emerged from a study of T cell repertoires in cytomegalovirus infection (dated by TCRdb to the late 2010s). Notes on the research overall: Recently identified HLA-C-restricted CMV epitopes, whose presentation resists viral immunomodulation, were targeted by peptide stimulations together with well-studied HLA-B-restricted epitopes. The HLA type of each donor mattered for the analysis, because public TCR beta signatures pointed to carriage of CMV infection along with the matching HLA type.

On this clonotype: Its target antigen remains unknown. One base away there is no much larger clone; base qualities are not given.

General study outcomes and caveats: Cumulative frequency of public TCR beta family members discriminated carriers of CMV infection plus the relevant HLA type in this cohort and an independent approximately 350-donor cohort. The ex vivo response was dominated by HLA-C-restricted CMV-specific TCR beta clonotypes, which also provided the single most frequent clonotype in two of eight donors.

Per the publication, the treatment or condition label means: in vitro stimulation with specific CMV peptide epitopes to enrich CMV-specific T cells. Sequencing instrument: Illumina HiSeq 1500. In TCRdb, the public reads were trimmed at Q25 with fastp and aligned with MiXCR, with productive beta chains retained. When rows share a CDR3 protein, they turn into one entry using the most common DNA and genes. The sample records 680,000 or so distinct CDR3 sequences, around 30% of which are singletons. 15% to 20% of the sample is taken by the ten largest. Trimming takes 5 bases from V and 1 base from J, and the germline ends sit 8 bases apart. Counted from cysteine to phenylalanine, this CDR3 has 13 amino acids. Here the CDR3 DNA is all that survives: 39 bases in frame from base 1.

This receptor was obtained from a human donor in good health (CMV status not recorded). Some clones in this sample may be carry-over from other donors' samples. The sample in question was cultured PBMCs, obtained from culture after CMV antigen stimulation. This chain joins TRBV12-3 or TRBV12-4 to TRBJ1-2, with no confident D gene call. The DNA sequence is given as TGTGCCAGCAGTCCAATGCTTAACTATGGCTACACCTTC. This is translated as CASSPMLNYGYTF.